Sequencing of this TCR beta chain was carried out in a study of blood T cell repertoires in COVID-19. Across the whole study: The United States, Italy and Spain supplied acute and convalescent COVID-19 samples. PBMCs, B-cell-depleted T cells, or T cells provided the cDNA or gDNA that made up the material.

As handled by the study authors: Estimated nucleated cell counts came from reference gene primer amplification. TCRdb's table, derived via immunoSEQ multiplex PCR, lists solely in-frame clones and lacks some. Clonal size and the V and J genes are those of that table, whereas D and trimming came from the DNA. The sample has 270,000 or so clones; roughly 89% are singletons. The CDR3 consists of 14 residues. Germline-derived CDR1 and CDR2 are WNHNN and SYGVQD (reference sequence). V shed 6 bases and J shed 6 bases, with 17 bases lying between them. What was sequenced was peripheral blood. The V gene is TRBV10-1, the J gene TRBJ1-2; possibly TRBD1 for D (5 bases). The sequence came from a woman between 35 and 50 years old who had recovered from COVID-19. CDR3 sequence (DNA): TGCGCCAGCAGAGAAACAGGATCAGGCGATGGCTACACCTTC. Translating it yields CASRETGSGDGYTF.